A selection of T cell receptor beta chains follows, all from one sample in a study of T cells in Graves' hyperthyroidism and ophthalmopathy. From the multiplex PCR reads, TCRdb called clonotypes with MiXCR, one entry per CDR3 protein. Among around 520,000 distinct CDR3 sequences listed, around 24% were seen once. Sample: blood. All receptors derive from a woman in her thirties with Graves' ophthalmopathy. Both conserved end residues are part of each CDR3. D genes are given only for firm matches. Expanded clones get a size class; other rows say once, few or many, or leave the size out.

>-|TRBJ2-2|TRBV11-2|TRBD1
TGTGGCAGCAGCCCAGAAGGACAGGGGGTTAATCGGGCCGGGGAGCTGTGTTTT
CGSSPEGQGVNRAGELCF
>-|TRBJ2-2|TRBV6-4|TRBD2
TGTGCCAGCAGTCTCAATCTAGCGGGGGGGAACACCGGGGAGCTGTTTTTT
CASSLNLAGGNTGELFF
>few|TRBJ1-1|TRBV6-2/TRBV6-3|TRBD1
TGTGCCAGCAGTCTGGGACAGGGGTGGACTGAAGCTTTCTTT
CASSLGQGWTEAFF
>few|TRBJ1-5|TRBV3-1|TRBD1
TGTGCCAGCAGCCAAAGCCTGGGACAGGGGGCCTATCAGCCCCAGCATTTT
CASSQSLGQGAYQPQHF
>-|TRBJ1-5|TRBV6-5|TRBD1
TGTGCCAGCAGTTACGCAGGGGGAGGGCCCCAGCATTTT
CASSYAGGGPQHF
>many|TRBJ2-7|TRBV20-1|TRBD1
TGCAGTGCCACTCTACAGGGGCCCATCTACGAGCAGTACTTC
CSATLQGPIYEQYF
>-|TRBJ1-5|TRBV7-9|-
TGTGCCAGCAGCTTAGACCAGGGAGGTCAGCCCCAGCATTTT
CASSLDQGGQPQHF
>many|TRBJ2-5|TRBV6-5|-
TGTGCCAGCAGTTACTCGTCAGGGCGGGCGCTCCAAGAGACCCAGTACTTC
CASSYSSGRALQETQYF
>-|TRBJ2-5|TRBV19|TRBD2
TGTGCCAGTAGTCCGGGACTACCTTGGGAGACCCAGTACTTC
CASSPGLPWETQYF
>many|TRBJ1-1|TRBV27|TRBD1
TGTGCCAGCAGTTACGCGGACAGGATGAACACTGAAGCTTTCTTT
CASSYADRMNTEAFF
>many|TRBJ1-5|TRBV15|-
TGTGCCACCAGCAGAGCCACGATGAGCAATCAGCCCCAGCATTTT
CATSRATMSNQPQHF
>-|TRBJ2-7|TRBV6-2/TRBV6-3|-
TGTGCCAGCAGTTACATGCGCGAGCAGTACTTC
CASSYMREQYF
>-|TRBJ2-5|TRBV4-2|TRBD2
TGTGCCAGCAGCCGTCGCATACTTAAACTAGCGGGGGAACAAGAGACCCAGTACTTC
CASSRRILKLAGEQETQYF
>many|TRBJ1-2|TRBV6-1|TRBD1
TGTGCCAGCAGCAGGGGGGCAGGGGGCGCGAGTGGCTACACCTTC
CASSRGAGGASGYTF
>many|TRBJ2-7|TRBV6-1|-
TGTGCCAGCAGTACCGGGACGCTCTCCTACGAGCAGTACTTC
CASSTGTLSYEQYF
>many|TRBJ2-7|TRBV19|-
TGTGCCAGTAGTCCCCCCACGGAATCCTACGAGCAGTACTTC
CASSPPTESYEQYF
>many|TRBJ1-5|TRBV6-1|-
TGTGCCAGCAGTCCCAATAATCAGCCCCAGCATTTT
CASSPNNQPQHF
>-|TRBJ1-1|TRBV15|-
TGTGCCACCAGCAGAGTTCAGGGGACTGAAGCTTTCTTT
CATSRVQGTEAFF
>few|TRBJ2-7|TRBV27|TRBD1
TGTGCCAGCAGTTTATCGATATGGACAGGGATGTACGAGCAGTACTTC
CASSLSIWTGMYEQYF
>-|TRBJ2-2|TRBV19|-
TGTGCCACCCAAGCCCCCATAGGGGTCGCCGGGGAGCTGTTTTTT
CATQAPIGVAGELFF
>many|TRBJ1-2|TRBV28|-
TGTGCCAGCAGTTTATTAGAGGGTGTTGGCTACACCTTC
CASSLLEGVGYTF
>-|TRBJ2-2|TRBV10-1|-
TGCGCCAGCAGTGATACGTCGGGAATGGCGACCGGGGAGCTGTTTTTT
CASSDTSGMATGELFF
>few|TRBJ2-7|TRBV18|TRBD1
TGTGCCAGCTCGCCCAGCGAGGGGGCAGCTCCGTACTTC
CASSPSEGAAPYF
>-|TRBJ1-5|TRBV12-3/TRBV12-4|-
TGTGCCAGCAGGTCGACCCATTTCGATCAGCCTCAGCATTTT
CASRSTHFDQPQHF
>-|TRBJ1-2|TRBV30|-
TGTGCCTGGACGTCCATCGGAGGGGCAGAAGGCTACACCTTC
CAWTSIGGAEGYTF
>many|TRBJ2-7|TRBV6-5|-
TGTGCCAGCAGTTACTCGGTGGGGGACGAGCAGTACTTC
CASSYSVGDEQYF